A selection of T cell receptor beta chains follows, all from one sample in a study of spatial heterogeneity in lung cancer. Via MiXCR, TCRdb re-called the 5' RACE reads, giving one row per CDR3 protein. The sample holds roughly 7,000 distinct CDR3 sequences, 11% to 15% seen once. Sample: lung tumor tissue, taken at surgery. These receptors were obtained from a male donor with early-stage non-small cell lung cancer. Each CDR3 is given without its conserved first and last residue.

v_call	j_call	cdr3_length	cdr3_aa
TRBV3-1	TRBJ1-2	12	ASSQETPNYGYT
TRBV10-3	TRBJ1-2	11	AIRGHSNYGYT
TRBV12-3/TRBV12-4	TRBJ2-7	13	ASSSTGTGVNEQY
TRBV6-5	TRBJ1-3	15	ASSQIAGSTSGNTIY
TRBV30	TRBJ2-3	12	AWRNRARTDTQY
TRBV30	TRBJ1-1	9	AWNKPLGAF
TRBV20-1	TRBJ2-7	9	SANQGSEQY
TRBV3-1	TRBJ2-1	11	ASSQAGGLGQF
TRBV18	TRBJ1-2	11	ASSLGQEDGYT
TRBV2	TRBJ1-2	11	ASSVEQGYGYT
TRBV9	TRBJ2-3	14	ASSLTHSRNTDTQY
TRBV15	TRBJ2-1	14	ATSRDLASAYNEQF
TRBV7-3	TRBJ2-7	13	ASSLSGRGGYEQY
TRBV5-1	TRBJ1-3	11	ASGTPEGNTIY
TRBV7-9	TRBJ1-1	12	ASTKATGRTEAF
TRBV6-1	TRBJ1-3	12	ASTFEGQGSTIY
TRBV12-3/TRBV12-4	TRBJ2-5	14	ASSFDGSARLETQY
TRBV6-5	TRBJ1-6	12	ASSYSTAVSPLH
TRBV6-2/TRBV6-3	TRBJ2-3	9	ASSYEDTQY
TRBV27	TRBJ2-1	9	ASGGMDEQF
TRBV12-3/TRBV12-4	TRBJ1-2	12	ASSPGTGILGYT
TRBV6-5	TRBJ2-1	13	ASSHLTGRTNNEQ
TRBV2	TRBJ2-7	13	ASSENPASVYEQY
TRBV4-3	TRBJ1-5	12	ASSQTQGMQPQH
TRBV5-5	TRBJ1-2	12	ASSLLPINYGYT
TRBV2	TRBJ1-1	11	ASSEATYTEAF
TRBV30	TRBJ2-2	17	ACRDKRAGGILNTGELF
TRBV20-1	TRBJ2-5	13	SASTRGAYQETQY
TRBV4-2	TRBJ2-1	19	ASSQEAVTSGRLSSYNEQF
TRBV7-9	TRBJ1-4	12	ASSLTGGSEKLF
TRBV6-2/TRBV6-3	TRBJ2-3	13	ASSYGGRAADTQY
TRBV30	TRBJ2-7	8	AWPDSERP
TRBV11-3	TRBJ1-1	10	ASSLADGKPG
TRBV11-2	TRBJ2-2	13	ASSLQGAEAGELF
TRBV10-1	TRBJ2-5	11	ASSGVAGETQY
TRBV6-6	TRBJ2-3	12	ASNNFYRADTQY
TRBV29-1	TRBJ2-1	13	SVGLLERSYNEQF
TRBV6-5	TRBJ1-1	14	ASSRVTGQGNTEAF
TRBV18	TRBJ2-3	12	ASSRLASTDTQY
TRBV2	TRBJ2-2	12	ASTTGLATGELF
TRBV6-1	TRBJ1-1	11	ASRFGQGAEAF
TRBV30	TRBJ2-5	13	AWMRTSGFQETQY
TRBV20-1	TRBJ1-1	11	SARQGARTEAF
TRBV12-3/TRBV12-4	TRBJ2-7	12	ASSYRDSRAEQY
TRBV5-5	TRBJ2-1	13	ASSFGPGEGSEQF
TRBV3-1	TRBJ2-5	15	ASSQGIAGETEETQY
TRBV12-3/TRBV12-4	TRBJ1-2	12	ASSTGAANYGYT
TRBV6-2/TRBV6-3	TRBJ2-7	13	ASSSPTRTGEKEY
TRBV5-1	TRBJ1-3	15	ASSLPGSGPGGNTIY
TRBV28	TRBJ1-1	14	ASSLVGTGGFAEAF
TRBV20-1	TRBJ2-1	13	SALRLAGGPNEQF
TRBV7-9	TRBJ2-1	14	ASSFRAGAAYNEQF
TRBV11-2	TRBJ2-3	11	ASSLVTGDTQY
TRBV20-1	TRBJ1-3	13	SARTGRVSGNTIY
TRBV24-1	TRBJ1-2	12	ATSDEDRAGGYT
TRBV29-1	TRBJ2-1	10	TTKSGFDEQF
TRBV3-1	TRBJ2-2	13	ASSRQITVAGELF
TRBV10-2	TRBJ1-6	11	ASSKGSGSPLH
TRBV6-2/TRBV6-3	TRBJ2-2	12	ASRRTGGTGELF
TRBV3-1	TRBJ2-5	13	ASSYTDRGGETQY